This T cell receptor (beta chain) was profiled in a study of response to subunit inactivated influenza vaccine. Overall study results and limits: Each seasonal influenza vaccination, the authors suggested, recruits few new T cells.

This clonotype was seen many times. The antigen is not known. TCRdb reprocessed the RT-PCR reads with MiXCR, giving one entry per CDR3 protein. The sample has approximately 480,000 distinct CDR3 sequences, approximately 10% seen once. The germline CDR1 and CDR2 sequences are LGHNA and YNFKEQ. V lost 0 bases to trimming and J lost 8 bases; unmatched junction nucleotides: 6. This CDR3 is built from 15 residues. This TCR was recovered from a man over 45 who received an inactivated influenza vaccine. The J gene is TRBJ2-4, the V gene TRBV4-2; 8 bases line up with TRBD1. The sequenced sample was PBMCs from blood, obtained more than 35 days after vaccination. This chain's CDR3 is CASSQDPQQGDIQYF. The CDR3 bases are TGTGCCAGCAGCCAAGATCCCCAACAGGGGGACATTCAGTACTTC.